The 13 T cell receptor beta chains in this list originate from one sample, sequenced in a study of response to subunit inactivated influenza vaccine. MiXCR, applied by TCRdb to the RT-PCR reads, yields one record per CDR3 protein. The sample has fewer than 650,000 distinct CDR3 sequences; roughly 13% are singletons. Sequenced here: PBMCs from blood, sampled roughly 47 days after vaccination. The source is a man in his fifties or sixties who received an inactivated influenza vaccine.

This clonotype has a count of ten or more. The V and J genes are TRBV12-3 or TRBV12-4 and TRBJ2-5; D not certain. The germline V and J ends were trimmed by 8 bases and 2 bases, with 12 bases remaining between them. This CDR3 has 13 residues. This chain's CDR3 is CASRANVQETQYF. The CDR3 DNA follows: TGTGCCAGCCGAGCAAACGTACAAGAGACCCAGTACTTC.

In its sample, this clonotype was seen a few times. The rearrangement links TRBV5-1 to TRBJ2-5; TRBD2 matches at 10 bases. Germline loops: CDR1 SGHRS, CDR2 YFSETQ. The CDR3 is 16 residues long. Trimming cost V 3 bases and J 6 bases; bases outside gene matches: 11. CDR3 amino acids: CASSSDLSGGAQTQYF. CDR3 nucleotide sequence: TGCGCCAGCAGCTCCGACCTGAGCGGGGGGGCCCAGACCCAGTACTTC. Drawing the rest from reference TRBV5-1 and TRBJ2-5, the complete variable domain is KAGVTQTPRYLIKTRGQQVTLSCSPISGHRSVSWYQQTPGQGLQFLFEYFSETQRNKGNFPGRFSGRQFSNSRSEMNVSTLELGDSALYLCASSSDLSGGAQTQYFGPGTRLLVL.

This clonotype was recorded a few times. The rearrangement uses TRBV12-3 or TRBV12-4 and TRBJ2-1; no definite D call. V dropped 6 bases and J dropped 5 bases, with 14 bases sitting between them. The CDR3 is made up of 14 amino acids. The CDR3 bases are TGTGCCAGCAGAAACCCTCGGCAGGACAATGAGCAGTTCTTC. Its translation: CASRNPRQDNEQFF.

In this sample, this clonotype turned up a few times. J is TRBJ2-1 and V is TRBV12-3 or TRBV12-4; 9 nucleotides agree with TRBD2. The trim removed 2 bases at V and 7 bases at J, leaving 6 bases unmatched. The CDR3 spans 15 residues. CDR3: CASSLMRGGGNEQFF. In DNA form, the CDR3 reads TGTGCCAGCAGTTTAATGCGGGGGGGCGGGAATGAGCAGTTCTTC.

This chain connects TRBV20-1 to TRBJ2-2; 7 bases fit TRBD2. The V and J ends lost 5 bases and 3 bases, in that order; junction bases with no gene match: 12. The CDR3 covers 16 residues. CDR1 is DFQATT, CDR2 SNEGSKA, per germline (reference sequence). CDR3 protein: CSASPQGREYTGELFF. The CDR3 nucleotides are TGCAGTGCTTCCCCTCAAGGGCGGGAGTACACCGGGGAGCTGTTTTTT.

In this sample, this clonotype turned up a few times. V and J are TRBV3-1 and TRBJ1-1; D ambiguous. Trimming removed 0 bases at V and 5 bases at J, with 13 bases between. Germline CDR1 reads LGHDT; CDR2 reads YNNKEL (reference sequence). The CDR3 loop spans 15 amino acids. The CDR3 DNA follows: TGTGCCAGCAGCCAAGATCTTGATATTACTACTGAAGCTTTCTTT. This encodes CASSQDLDITTEAFF.

This sequence joins TRBV20-1 and TRBJ2-5, with TRBD2 matching 7 bases. Germline V gene sequence: CDR1 DFQATT, CDR2 SNEGSKA (reference sequence). V was clipped by 0 bases and J by 7 bases; unmatched bases: 8. The CDR3 extends over 14 amino acids. CDR3 sequence reads: CSARDPTSKGTQYF. In DNA form, the CDR3 reads TGCAGTGCTAGAGATCCGACTAGCAAGGGGACCCAGTACTTC.

In this sample, this clonotype turned up a few times. The chain links TRBV20-1 to TRBJ2-3; 7 bases are a match to TRBD2. The CDR3 is 15 residues long. The ends lost 4 bases at V and 3 bases at J; junction bases unmatched: 10. Germline CDR1 and CDR2: DFQATT and SNEGSKA (reference sequence). CDR3 nucleotide sequence: TGCAGTGCTATCCAGACTAGCCGTTATACAGATACGCAGTATTTT. Amino acids: CSAIQTSRYTDTQYF.

The chain is built from TRBV12-3 or TRBV12-4 and TRBJ2-1; TRBD2 agrees at 12 bases. The junction had 10 bases not matched to a gene; V was cut back by 3 bases and J by 7 bases. CDR3 length equals 17 residues. Here the CDR3 DNA reads TGTGCCAGCAGTTTCCTAGCGGGAGGGGTCAGGAGGAATGAGCAGTTCTTC. The encoded protein is CASSFLAGGVRRNEQFF.

This clonotype was recorded many times. CDR3 sequence reads: CASSSVPKDEQYF. The CDR3 coding sequence is TGTGCCAGCAGTTCCGTCCCTAAGGACGAGCAGTACTTC. The chain employs TRBV12-3 or TRBV12-4 and TRBJ2-7, with D unresolved. CDR3 size: 13 residues. V was cut by 4 bases and J by 5 bases, with 12 bases left in between.

The chain recombines TRBV7-9 with TRBJ1-1, with D hard to call. Trimming stripped 5 bases from V and 4 bases from J, with 11 bases between. Germline V lookup: CDR1 SEHNR, CDR2 FQNEAQ (reference sequence). There are 13 residues in the CDR3. The CDR3 is CASSVDSPTEAFF. The DNA of the CDR3 is TGTGCCAGCAGCGTCGACTCCCCCACTGAAGCTTTCTTT.

This clonotype has only a few counts. The rearrangement joins TRBV4-3 to TRBJ2-1; TRBD2 matches 11 bases. V was clipped by 0 bases and J by 15 bases; unmatched bases: 22. This CDR3 contains 19 residues. Germline CDR1 LGHNA, CDR2 YSLEER. The CDR3 region is CASSQDLRLAGGPLPQLFF. Here the CDR3 DNA reads TGCGCCAGCAGCCAAGATCTCCGTCTAGCGGGAGGACCTCTCCCTCAGCTGTTCTTC.

In this sample, this clonotype turned up a few times. The rearrangement uses TRBV20-1 and TRBJ2-7, with D perhaps TRBD1 (5 bases). The V and J ends lost 6 bases and 5 bases respectively, with 17 bases between them. The CDR3 runs 13 residues. The germline V gene encodes CDR1 DFQATT and CDR2 SNEGSKA (reference sequence). CDR3 amino acids: CSAPRQGSNEQYF. The CDR3 bases are TGCAGTGCCCCCCGGCAGGGTAGCAACGAGCAGTACTTC.